A single sample is the source of the 29 T cell receptor beta chains below, sequenced in a study of T cells after yellow fever vaccination. Each CDR3 protein gets one entry after TCRdb re-called the 5' RACE reads with MiXCR. This table holds nearly 350,000 distinct CDR3 sequences, roughly 8% found once. The specimen comprised PBMCs, sampled roughly 45 days after the first yellow fever vaccination. All receptors derive from a man aged 18 to 29 who received the YFV17D yellow fever vaccine.

This clonotype was seen more than once but under ten times. DNA of the CDR3: TGCAGCGTATGGACAGGGAACTATGGCTACACCTTC. This codes for CSVWTGNYGYTF. J is TRBJ1-2 and V is TRBV29-1; TRBD1 matches at 8 bases. Germline V CDR1 and CDR2: SQVTM, ANQGSEA. V dropped 6 bases and J dropped 2; count of bases not matched to a gene: 2. The CDR3 contains 12 residues.

The chain has TRBV5-6 and TRBJ2-3; D remains ambiguous. V lost 4 bases and J 4 bases, leaving 10 bases between the germline ends. CDR1 and CDR2 (germline): SGHDT, YYEEEE. The CDR3 runs to 13 residues. CDR3 protein: CASSRTLPDTQYF. Written as DNA, the CDR3 is TGTGCCAGCAGCCGGACCTTGCCAGATACGCAGTATTTT. Full variable domain (outside the CDR3, taken from reference TRBV5-6 and TRBJ2-3): DAGVTQSPTHLIKTRGQQVTLRCSPKSGHDTVSWYQQALGQGPQFIFQYYEEEERQRGNFPDRFSGHQFPNYSSELNVNALLLGDSALYLCASSRTLPDTQYFGPGTRLTVL.

This clonotype was seen a handful of times. The chain couples TRBV5-1 to TRBJ2-1; D may be TRBD1 or TRBD2 (5 bases each). Germline CDR1 SGHRS, CDR2 YFSETQ. V gave up 4 bases and J gave up 10 bases, with 18 bases separating them. This CDR3 has 14 residues. This chain's CDR3 is CASSLRGPQDEQFF. The CDR3 DNA is TGCGCCAGCAGCCTCCGGGGACCCCAAGACGAGCAGTTCTTC.

This clonotype has a handful of counts. This chain uses TRBV3-1 with TRBJ2-7; TRBD1 matches at 7 bases. Germline CDR1 LGHDT, CDR2 YNNKEL (reference sequence). The CDR3 spans 14 residues. The trim removed 2 bases at V and 3 bases at J, leaving 4 bases unmatched. The CDR3: CASSQRDRFYEQYF. The CDR3 coding sequence is TGTGCCAGCAGCCAACGGGACAGATTCTACGAGCAGTACTTC.

This sequence joins TRBV5-1 and TRBJ2-5; weak D call: TRBD2 (6 bases). Trimming stripped 1 base from V and 2 bases from J, with 15 bases between. CDR1 and CDR2 from the germline V gene are SGHRS and YFSETQ. The CDR3 extends over 16 amino acids. CDR3 amino acids: CASSLSVAGNQETQYF. As DNA, the CDR3 is TGCGCCAGCAGCTTGTCGGTCGCGGGAAATCAAGAGACCCAGTACTTC.

This clonotype has just a few counts. V usage is TRBV18 and J usage is TRBJ2-1, with no clear D. This CDR3 spans 13 amino acids. Trimming pared 3 bases from V and 4 bases from J, leaving 7 bases between. Germline CDR1 KGHSH, CDR2 LQKENI. The CDR3 DNA sequence: TGTGCCAGCTCACCCGGAGCTTACAATGAGCAGTTCTTC. This gives the protein CASSPGAYNEQFF.

The chain is built from TRBV12-3 or TRBV12-4 and TRBJ1-2, with TRBD1 identical over 10 bases. The CDR3 covers 15 residues. V lost 7 bases to trimming and J lost 8 bases; unmatched junction nucleotides: 13. The CDR3, as DNA: TGTGCCAGCACTCAGAGTTCCGGGACAGGGGTCGGCTACACCTTC. Protein sequence: CASTQSSGTGVGYTF.

This CDR3 reads CASSSRLVGGTGELFF. The CDR3 nucleotides are TGTGCCAGCAGCTCGAGACTAGTGGGGGGCACCGGGGAGCTGTTTTTT. J is TRBJ2-2 and V is TRBV9; tentative D call: TRBD2 (6 bases). Germline values: CDR1 SGDLS, CDR2 YYNGEE. V shed 4 bases and J shed 4 bases, with 17 bases lying between them. This CDR3 comprises 16 residues.

This clonotype has more than one count but fewer than ten. The chain recombines TRBV11-2 with TRBJ2-7; 12 bases are a match to TRBD2. V lost 1 base and J lost 0; bases outside the gene matches: 7. Germline CDR1 SGHAT, CDR2 FQNNGV. This CDR3 contains 18 residues. This CDR3 is CASSLVVLAGGSSYEQYF. In nucleotides, the CDR3 is TGTGCCAGCAGCTTAGTAGTCCTAGCGGGGGGGAGCTCCTACGAGCAGTACTTC.

This clonotype was detected a few times. The chain is built from TRBV9 and TRBJ2-1, with TRBD2 as a possible D gene (7 bases). Germline V gene sequence: CDR1 SGDLS, CDR2 YYNGEE. The CDR3 consists of 17 residues. The ends were cut back, 0 bases at V and 0 bases at J, with 13 bases in the middle. CDR3 region: CASSVDGGGSSYNEQFF. CDR3 coding DNA: TGTGCCAGCAGCGTAGACGGGGGCGGGAGCTCCTACAATGAGCAGTTCTTC.

This clonotype was detected only a few times. The CDR3 region has the DNA TGTGCCAGCAGCGGCGGTCTATTAAGCGACGAGCAGTACGTC. This codes for CASSGGLLSDEQYV. This chain connects TRBV5-5 to TRBJ2-7; D not certain. The CDR3 loop spans 14 amino acids. Germline values: CDR1 SGHKS, CDR2 YYEKEE (reference sequence). Between the trimmed V and J ends, which lost 4 bases and 5 bases, there was a span of 16 bases.

The chain is built from TRBV7-2 and TRBJ2-2, with 9 bases lining up with TRBD1. Germline V gene data show CDR1 as SGHTA and CDR2 as FQGNSA. The CDR3 is 16 amino acids. The ends lost 5 bases at V and 0 bases at J; junction bases unmatched: 4. For the CDR3, the DNA is TGTGCCAGCAGCCGGGACAGGGTCCCGAACACCGGGGAGCTGTTTTTT. Its protein is CASSRDRVPNTGELFF. The whole variable domain, remainder taken from reference TRBV7-2 and TRBJ2-2, is GAGVSQSPSNKVTEKGKDVELRCDPISGHTALYWYRQSLGQGLEFLIYFQGNSAPDKSGLPSDRFSAERTGGSVSTLTIQRTQQEDSAVYLCASSRDRVPNTGELFFGEGSRLTVL.

This chain's CDR3 is CASSKGWDPCKLFF. The CDR3 DNA reads as TGTGCCAGCAGCAAGGGATGGGATCCCTGCAAGCTGTTTTTT. The gene calls are TRBV21-1 and TRBJ1-4; whether TRBD1, the table's D call, matches the DNA was not checked. TRBV21-1 is a pseudogene locus. The CDR3 consists of 14 residues.

The V and J genes are TRBV7-9 and TRBJ2-1, with TRBD1 matching over 8 bases. In germline, CDR1 is SEHNR, CDR2 FQNEAQ (reference sequence). This CDR3 has 17 amino acids. V shed 4 bases and J 4 bases; nucleotides not matched to a gene: 12. The CDR3 DNA reads as TGTGCCAGCAGCTCAGAGTGGATCGGGGACAGGTACAATGAGCAGTTCTTC. It translates to CASSSEWIGDRYNEQFF.

This clonotype was seen only a few times. This chain connects TRBV20-1 to TRBJ1-6, with D unresolved. Per the germline V gene, CDR1 is DFQATT and CDR2 is SNEGSKA (reference sequence). V was trimmed by 3 bases and J by 10 bases, leaving 10 bases between them. The CDR3 contains 12 residues. CDR3 coding DNA: TGCAGTGCTAGGTCCCCCGGGTCACCCCTCCACTTT. Protein sequence: CSARSPGSPLHF.

This clonotype was picked up a small number of times. This chain links TRBV12-3 or TRBV12-4 with TRBJ2-6; D is possibly TRBD2 (6 bases). V gave up 3 bases and J gave up 4 bases, with 13 bases separating them. The CDR3 consists of 16 residues. CDR3 sequence reads: CASSLYSGGGANVLTF. The CDR3 nucleotides are TGTGCCAGCAGTTTGTATTCAGGAGGGGGGGCCAACGTCCTGACTTTC.

The V and J genes are TRBV20-1 and TRBJ2-1; 7 bases fit TRBD1. This CDR3 spans 16 amino acids. In germline, CDR1 is DFQATT, CDR2 SNEGSKA (reference sequence). Trimming took 3 bases from V and 2 from J; bases not matched to a gene: 10. The CDR3: CSARVARGFPYNEQFF. CDR3 sequence (DNA): TGCAGTGCTAGGGTGGCCAGGGGGTTCCCCTACAATGAGCAGTTCTTC.

The chain links TRBV5-6 to TRBJ2-2; the D is unclear. Trimming took 2 bases from V and 3 from J, leaving 14 bases between them. This CDR3 contains 16 residues. CDR1 is SGHDT and CDR2 is YYEEEE in the germline V gene. As DNA, the CDR3 is TGTGCCAGCAGCTTAATCGGCAGTCGGTACACCGGGGAGCTGTTTTTT. This encodes CASSLIGSRYTGELFF.

This clonotype appeared a few times. The rearrangement uses TRBV2 and TRBJ1-2, with a possible D match to TRBD1 (6 bases). Deletions cut 7 bases from V and 8 bases from J, with 11 bases between. The CDR3 is 11 amino acids. Germline CDR1 reads SNHLY; CDR2 reads FYNNEI. The CDR3 nucleotides are TGTGCCAGCACGCAGGGGTACGGCTACACCTTC. Translating gives CASTQGYGYTF.

The CDR3 nucleotides read TGTGCCAGCCTTCTAGCGGGGTTCTCCTACGAGCAGTACTTC. It codes for CASLLAGFSYEQYF. The chain employs TRBV6-1 and TRBJ2-7; 9 positions agree with TRBD2. J lost 0 bases, V lost 8 bases, and 5 bases had no gene match. CDR1 MNHNS and CDR2 SASEGT come from the germline V gene. The CDR3 is 14 residues long.

The chain's CDR3 is CSARPGGPRDTQYF. Here the CDR3 DNA reads TGCAGTGCTCGACCGGGGGGGCCGCGAGATACGCAGTATTTT. The genes are TRBV20-1 and TRBJ2-3; 8 nucleotides match TRBD2. This CDR3 is built from 14 residues. Per germline, CDR1 DFQATT and CDR2 SNEGSKA (reference sequence). The V segment lost 5 bases and the J segment 5 bases; nucleotides outside the gene matches: 9.

This clonotype has more than one count but fewer than ten. The chain's CDR3 is CASSSSRSNTGELFF. CDR3 coding DNA: TGTGCCAGCAGCTCCTCTCGGAGCAATACCGGGGAGCTGTTTTTT. The chain combines TRBV7-7 with TRBJ2-2; no definite D call. The CDR3 has 15 amino acids. Per the germline V gene, CDR1 is SSHAT and CDR2 is FNYEAQ (reference sequence). V shed 4 bases and J shed 5 bases, with 14 bases lying between them.

This clonotype has just a few counts. The chain is built from TRBV11-2 and TRBJ2-1, with 8 bases that match TRBD2. CDR3 size: 13 residues. From germline, CDR1 is SGHAT and CDR2 FQNNGV. Losses at the gene ends were 3 bases for V and 8 bases for J; bases not matched to a gene: 3. The CDR3 sequence: CASSFHGGDEQFF. CDR3 nucleotide sequence: TGTGCCAGCAGCTTCCACGGGGGGGATGAGCAGTTCTTC.

The chain joins TRBV10-3 to TRBJ1-2; D gene uncertain. Germline V gives CDR1 ENHRY, CDR2 SYGVKD. The CDR3 has 14 amino acids. V was cut by 7 bases and J by 0 bases, with 12 bases left in between. DNA for the CDR3: TGTGCCATCAAACGGGCAGACTCTAACTATGGCTACACCTTC. This sequence encodes CAIKRADSNYGYTF.

This clonotype showed up just a few times. The chain uses TRBV20-1 and TRBJ1-2; D ambiguous. Germline CDR1 reads DFQATT; CDR2 reads SNEGSKA (reference sequence). The CDR3 has 14 amino acids. V lost 4 bases to trimming and J lost 2 bases, with 14 bases between them. CDR3 nucleotide sequence: TGCAGTGCTATGCTTCGTATGGGGAACTATGGCTACACCTTC. Amino acid sequence: CSAMLRMGNYGYTF.

This clonotype was observed many times. The V call is TRBV20-1, the J call TRBJ2-7; 9 bases line up with TRBD1. This CDR3 has 14 residues. Germline CDR1 and CDR2: DFQATT and SNEGSKA (reference sequence). Germline trimming cut 2 bases from V and 3 bases from J; bases unmatched to any gene: 5. This CDR3 is CSARRGQGDYEQYV. The CDR3, as DNA: TGCAGTGCTAGAAGGGGACAGGGAGACTACGAGCAGTACGTC.

This clonotype was detected a few times. The chain has TRBV19 and TRBJ1-1; D is uncertain. The CDR3 is 13 amino acids. The germline gives CDR1 LNHDA, CDR2 SQIVND (reference sequence). V was trimmed by 3 bases and J by 5 bases, leaving 10 bases between them. The CDR3 DNA is TGTGCCAGTAGTATTAGTAGGTTGACTGAAGCTTTCTTT. Translating gives CASSISRLTEAFF.

This clonotype was counted a few times. The chain uses TRBV11-2 and TRBJ2-3; D is tentatively TRBD1 or TRBD2 (5 bases each). Per the germline V gene, CDR1 is SGHAT and CDR2 is FQNNGV. The V and J ends lost 4 bases and 4 bases respectively, with 21 bases between them. The CDR3 covers 17 residues. DNA for the CDR3: TGTGCCAGCAGCTCTGGCCGAGGGGCCCTTTCGGCAGATACGCAGTATTTT. It specifies CASSSGRGALSADTQYF.

This clonotype occurred a few times. The V call is TRBV20-1, the J call TRBJ1-3; TRBD1 aligns across 8 bases. CDR1 and CDR2 from the germline V gene are DFQATT and SNEGSKA (reference sequence). The CDR3 sequence is 14 residues long. The V and J ends lost 3 bases and 1 base, in that order; junction bases with no gene match: 2. CDR3: CSARDRVSGNTIYF. The CDR3 coding sequence is TGCAGTGCTAGGGACAGGGTATCTGGAAACACCATATATTTT.